This T cell receptor (beta chain) was sequenced during a study of regulatory T cells in long-lasting Graves disease (dated by TCRdb to 2020 to 2022). With respect to the entire study: To count as having persistent Graves' disease, a patient had to have received antithyroid drug treatment for over 5 years with TSH receptor autoantibodies remaining persistently positive. Patients with persistent Graves' disease were compared with patients with newly diagnosed Graves' disease using TCR sequencing and RNA sequencing of peripheral blood. The study took place in China and was registered as a clinical trial. A total of about 35 samples underwent TCR sequencing, from about 13 patients with persistent Graves' disease and 20 or so patients with newly diagnosed Graves' disease. Persistent Graves' disease patients in the clinical cohort had taken antithyroid drugs for roughly ten years on average. The study at large found these results: Persistent disease showed preferential use of TRBV28, TRBJ1-2 and TRBJ2-5, whereas newly diagnosed disease favored TRBV20-1 and TRBJ2-1. The study examined only peripheral blood because the primary lesion, thyroid tissue, could not be accessed. A larger number of public clonotypes was shared among persistent patients (more than 2,500) than among newly diagnosed patients (around 870). The authors noted that the small sample size was a limitation that may lower accuracy. Sequencing and analysis were limited to the TCR beta chain. Compared with newly diagnosed patients, patients with persistent Graves' disease had lower TCR Shannon entropy and fewer highly expanded clones, which suggests clonal expansion.

The CDR3 runs 15 amino acids, cysteine and phenylalanine included. Of all the DNA, just the CDR3 is kept, 45 bases in frame from base 1. Clipping removes 0 bases from V and 4 bases from J, with 5 as the unmatched junction base count. Reading the germline V gene gives CDR1 MGHRA and CDR2 YSYEKL. This clonotype was observed a few times. Which antigen it targets is not known. The input lacks base qualities; no much larger clone sits a single base away. Receptor libraries were prepared by multiplex PCR. The listed sequencing device is Illumina HiSeq 4000. iRepertoire HTBI primers and Arm-PCR amplification of CDR3 regions were used to construct TCR beta libraries. PCR products were gel purified before sequencing. As for the authors' bioinformatics: Gene usage analysis of CDR3 amino acid clonotypes relied on the 60 or so TRBV and over 13 TRBJ segments identified across samples. COPE and FqMerger were used to merge the filtered high-quality paired reads into contigs. BLAST was used to align contigs to the IMGT TRBV, TRBD and TRBJ reference genes, and CDR3 was defined following IMGT. Clonotypes above 0.1% frequency were classified as highly expanded clones. Shannon entropy was used to measure repertoire diversity, and the Gini coefficient was used to measure V-J evenness. Clonotypes shared by more than one individual were considered public. TCRdb reran the public reads through fastp at Q25 and MiXCR, keeping productive beta chains. Identical CDR3 protein sequences are pooled into one entry, listed with their most common genes and DNA. In this record, the V and J calls reflect TCRdb's handling and not the investigators' own analysis. In this sample the table shows about 460,000 distinct CDR3 sequences, around a fifth of which occur a single time. Around 13% of the sample goes to the ten largest clones.

The time point label of this sample denotes: persistent/refractory GD, antithyroid drugs over 5 years with positive TRAb. For both TCR sequencing and RNA sequencing, RNA was extracted from PBMCs using TRIzol. The diagnosis of Graves' disease followed American Thyroid Association guidelines. Recruitment of patients was carried out at an endocrinology department in Xi'an, China. From each patient, about 8.9 milliliters of peripheral blood was collected into an EDTA anticoagulant tube. Ficoll Paque Plus density gradient separation was used to isolate PBMCs, and no additional T cell sorting was done. RNA quality was checked with an Agilent 2100 Bioanalyzer and agarose gel, and concentration with a NanoDrop 2000.

The sequence came from a female donor with Graves disease. The rearrangement combines TRBV4-1 with TRBJ2-7, with 8 bases matching TRBD1. The sample was peripheral blood mononuclear cells (PBMCs), taken when the disease was refractory, from a patient treated with antithyroid drugs. The CDR3 amino acid sequence is: CASSQELTGAYEQYF. The nucleotides are TGCGCCAGCAGCCAAGAATTGACAGGGGCGTACGAGCAGTACTTC.